These 26 T cell receptor beta chains share one sample of origin, sequenced in a study of blood T cell repertoires in COVID-19. Profiled with immunoSEQ multiplex PCR; TCRdb holds only in-frame clones, not every one. The sample carries more than 25,000 clones, around 90% recorded once. Sequenced: peripheral blood. All receptors derive from a man aged 55 to 69 with active COVID-19.

This clone occurred once. The J gene is TRBJ1-4, the V gene TRBV6-6, with 7 bases identical to TRBD1. The J segment lost 0 bases and the V segment lost 2 bases, leaving 3 bases of the junction unmatched. CDR3 size: 16 residues. The germline gives CDR1 MNHNY, CDR2 SVGAGI (reference sequence). This chain's CDR3 is CASSYKDRATNEKLFF. The CDR3 DNA sequence: TGTGCCAGCAGTTACAAAGACAGGGCAACTAATGAAAAACTGTTTTTT.

The V call is TRBV21-1, the J call TRBJ1-1; the D call of TRBD1 is as the table states it, not checked on the DNA. TRBV21-1 is tagged as a pseudogene. The CDR3 is made up of 14 amino acids. DNA of the CDR3: TGTGCCAGCAGCAGAGGACCTGGACAGGGAGAAGCTTTCTTT. Residues: CASSRGPGQGEAFF.

The V gene is TRBV3-1 (or the pseudogene TRBV3-2), the J gene TRBJ1-4, with D possibly being TRBD1 (5 bases). The CDR3 is 14 residues long. V was shortened by 1 base and J by 9 bases, with 12 bases between the two germline ends. Germline V gene lookup returns CDR1 LGHDT and CDR2 YNNKEL (reference sequence). CDR3 in amino acids: CASSQAQGHQKLFF. CDR3 bases: TGTGCCAGCAGCCAAGCCCAGGGCCATCAAAAACTGTTTTTT.

The gene calls are TRBV9 and TRBJ2-5, with 9 nucleotides matching TRBD1. The CDR3 extends over 15 amino acids. J was trimmed by 4 bases and V by 0 bases; bases with no gene match: 4. CDR1 and CDR2 from the germline V gene are SGDLS and YYNGEE. The CDR3 region has the DNA TGTGCCAGCAGCGTAGCACCGGGACAGGGAGAGACCCAGTACTTC. Translation gives CASSVAPGQGETQYF.

The CDR3 protein is CAWSQQGGLAAYNEQFF. CDR3 coding DNA: TGTGCCTGGAGCCAACAAGGGGGGCTAGCGGCCTACAATGAGCAGTTCTTC. This chain connects TRBV30 to TRBJ2-1; D possibly corresponds to TRBD2 (7 bases). This CDR3 contains 17 residues. With 3 bases removed from V and 2 bases from J, the gap between germline ends came to 20 bases. Germline CDR1 reads GTSNPN; CDR2 reads SVGIG (reference sequence).

This sequence joins TRBV19 and TRBJ2-1; 11 bases are shared with TRBD1. The CDR3 consists of 16 residues. V trimming: 5 bases; J trimming: 6 bases; junction bases outside the gene matches: 9. Per germline, CDR1 LNHDA and CDR2 SQIVND (reference sequence). The DNA of the CDR3 is TGTGCCAGTAGTTCCGGGACAGGGGGATATATCAATGAGCAGTTCTTC. This encodes CASSSGTGGYINEQFF.

The genes are TRBV27 and TRBJ1-2, with 9 nucleotides matching TRBD1. V shed 4 bases and J 2 bases; nucleotides not matched to a gene: 5. The CDR3 runs 15 residues. Per germline, CDR1 MNHEY and CDR2 SMNVEV (reference sequence). CDR3 sequence reads: CASSSPGTGNYGYTF. Written as DNA, the CDR3 is TGTGCCAGCAGTTCCCCCGGGACAGGGAACTATGGCTACACCTTC.

The chain joins TRBV27 to TRBJ2-2; D unresolved. The CDR3 consists of 15 residues. Germline V gene sequence: CDR1 MNHEY, CDR2 SMNVEV (reference sequence). V shed 5 bases and J shed 0 bases, with 10 bases lying between them. The chain's CDR3 is CASSGYSTNTGELFF. CDR3 coding DNA: TGTGCCAGCAGTGGGTACAGTACGAACACCGGGGAGCTGTTTTTT.

The rearrangement uses TRBV18 and TRBJ1-5; 8 positions match TRBD1. This CDR3 comprises 15 residues. With V trimmed by 5 bases and J by 4 bases, 7 bases remained unmatched. Germline CDR1 KGHSH, CDR2 LQKENI. CDR3 amino acids: CASSTGQAGNQPQHF. In DNA form, the CDR3 reads TGTGCCAGCTCAACGGGACAGGCAGGGAATCAGCCCCAGCATTTT. Full variable domain (outside the CDR3, taken from reference TRBV18 and TRBJ1-5): NAGVMQNPRHLVRRRGQEARLRCSPMKGHSHVYWYRQLPEEGLKFMVYLQKENIIDESGMPKERFSAEFPKEGPSILRIQQVVRGDSAAYFCASSTGQAGNQPQHFGDGTRLSIL.

The chain couples TRBV6-6 to TRBJ2-7, with 9 bases aligning to TRBD1. In germline, CDR1 is MNHNY, CDR2 SVGAGI (reference sequence). This CDR3 spans 13 amino acids. The V and J ends lost 10 bases and 2 bases, in that order; junction bases with no gene match: 6. CDR3 in amino acids: CATRQGGTYEQYF. DNA for the CDR3: TGTGCCACCCGACAGGGGGGCACCTACGAGCAGTACTTC.

The CDR3 spells CASSLVPGPISPLHF. The DNA for the CDR3 is TGTGCCAGCAGCTTAGTACCAGGGCCGATCTCACCCCTCCACTTT. The chain recombines TRBV11-1 with TRBJ1-6; D might be TRBD1 (5 bases). The CDR3 contains 15 residues. Germline V gives CDR1 SGHAT, CDR2 FQDESV (reference sequence). V gave up 1 base and J gave up 10 bases, with 14 bases separating them.

The rearrangement uses TRBV15 and TRBJ2-2; no firm D call. V lost 5 bases and J 5 bases, leaving 9 bases between the germline ends. CDR1 LNHNV and CDR2 YYDKDF come from the germline V gene (reference sequence). The CDR3 sequence is 13 residues long. CDR3: CATSYSGTGELFF. For the CDR3, the DNA is TGTGCCACCAGCTACAGTGGGACCGGGGAGCTGTTTTTT.

This chain joins TRBV5-4 and TRBJ2-4, with D unresolved. Germline V gene sequence: CDR1 SGHNT, CDR2 YYREEE (reference sequence). Trimming left V 4 bases short and J 0 bases short, with 17 bases between. The length of the CDR3 is 17 residues. The chain's CDR3 is CASSPSHPSLAKNIQYF. The CDR3 DNA sequence: TGTGCCAGCAGCCCCTCACACCCAAGTCTAGCCAAAAACATTCAGTACTTC.

The chain is built from TRBV27 and TRBJ1-6; 9 bases fit TRBD1. The CDR3 has 14 residues. Trimming at V came to 4 bases and at J to 10 bases, leaving 5 bases not matched to a gene. Germline assignment: CDR1 MNHEY and CDR2 SMNVEV (reference sequence). CDR3 DNA: TGTGCCAGCAGTTCAGGGACAGGGAACTCACCCCTCCACTTT. Protein: CASSSGTGNSPLHF.

The chain recombines TRBV2 with TRBJ2-5; maybe TRBD1 (5 bases). This CDR3 is built from 14 residues. The germline V gene encodes CDR1 SNHLY and CDR2 FYNNEI. Trimming cost V 6 bases and J 3 bases, with 14 bases left between them. This CDR3 is CASRPLGAEETQYF. The CDR3 nucleotides are TGTGCCAGCAGGCCGCTAGGGGCAGAAGAGACCCAGTACTTC.

The genes are TRBV11-2 and TRBJ2-7; the match to TRBD1 covers 9 bases. CDR1 and CDR2 from the germline V gene are SGHAT and FQNNGV. The CDR3 spans 16 residues. V trimming: 2 bases; J trimming: 4 bases; junction bases outside the gene matches: 9. The CDR3 DNA reads as TGTGCCAGCAGCTTAACGACAGGGGGGTTGTCGTACGAGCAGTACTTC. Amino acid sequence: CASSLTTGGLSYEQYF.

The chain combines TRBV19 with TRBJ1-2, with TRBD1 matching 7 bases. J lost 0 bases, V lost 6 bases, and 4 bases had no gene match. Germline-derived CDR1 and CDR2 are LNHDA and SQIVND (reference sequence). The CDR3 totals 14 residues. CDR3 nucleotides: TGTGCCAGTAGCCCGGACAGGACTAACTATGGCTACACCTTC. As protein: CASSPDRTNYGYTF.

This chain joins TRBV7-9 and TRBJ1-4; D perhaps matches TRBD1 (5 bases). This CDR3 region has 16 residues. V gave up 4 bases and J gave up 6 bases, with 18 bases separating them. Germline CDR1 is SEHNR and CDR2 is FQNEAQ (reference sequence). The DNA for the CDR3 is TGTGCCAGCAGCTCGAAGGGGAGGGAGACCTATGAAAAACTGTTTTTT. Amino acids: CASSSKGRETYEKLFF.

The chain uses TRBV15 and TRBJ1-6, with D perhaps TRBD1 (5 bases). Trimming left V 4 bases short and J 8 bases short, with 12 bases between. Germline values: CDR1 LNHNV, CDR2 YYDKDF (reference sequence). This CDR3 contains 14 residues. DNA of the CDR3: TGTGCCACCAGCATGAGGCTAGGGGATTCACCCCTCCACTTT. Translation: CATSMRLGDSPLHF.

The rearrangement links TRBV7-9 to TRBJ1-1; D not certain. The CDR3 has 13 amino acids. The V end lost 5 bases, the J end lost 2 bases, and 9 bases lay between the germline ends. Germline V gene lookup returns CDR1 SEHNR and CDR2 FQNEAQ (reference sequence). The CDR3 region is CASSPVGNTEAFF. CDR3 sequence (DNA): TGTGCCAGCAGCCCGGTCGGTAACACTGAAGCTTTCTTT. Supplemented by reference TRBV7-9 and TRBJ1-1, the full variable domain reads DTGVSQNPRHKITKRGQNVTFRCDPISEHNRLYWYRQTLGQGPEFLTYFQNEAQLEKSRLLSDRFSAERPKGSFSTLEIQRTEQGDSAMYLCASSPVGNTEAFFGQGTRLTVV.

This sequence joins TRBV2 and TRBJ2-2, with 10 bases identical to TRBD1. Germline V CDR1 and CDR2: SNHLY, FYNNEI. The CDR3 loop spans 16 amino acids. V trimming: 6 bases; J trimming: 4 bases; junction bases outside the gene matches: 8. The CDR3 spells CASRLDRGQITGELFF. DNA of the CDR3: TGTGCCAGCAGACTCGACAGGGGGCAGATCACCGGGGAGCTGTTTTTT.

The rearrangement joins TRBV6-6 to TRBJ2-4, with unresolved D. CDR1 is MNHNY and CDR2 is SVGAGI in the germline V gene (reference sequence). This CDR3 is 12 amino acids long. Trimming removed 2 bases from V and 8 bases from J, with 7 bases in between. CDR3 in DNA: TGTGCCAGCAGTTACCGAGGAGACATTCAGTACTTC. Translating it yields CASSYRGDIQYF.

The rearrangement links TRBV18 to TRBJ1-1; 8 positions agree with TRBD1. Germline V lookup: CDR1 KGHSH, CDR2 LQKENI. Trimming at V came to 6 bases and at J to 4 bases, leaving 13 bases not matched to a gene. The CDR3 runs 16 residues. The CDR3 region is CASSLTAPTGGTEAFF. In DNA form, the CDR3 reads TGTGCCAGCTCCCTTACAGCCCCCACAGGGGGCACTGAAGCTTTCTTT. Variable domain in full (rest from reference TRBV18 and TRBJ1-1): NAGVMQNPRHLVRRRGQEARLRCSPMKGHSHVYWYRQLPEEGLKFMVYLQKENIIDESGMPKERFSAEFPKEGPSILRIQQVVRGDSAAYFCASSLTAPTGGTEAFFGQGTRLTVV.

This clone was seen a handful of times. The chain combines TRBV2 with TRBJ1-2; TRBD1 matches at 8 bases. V was pared by 6 bases and J by 4 bases, with 1 base of the junction left unmatched. The CDR3 extends over 12 amino acids. Per the germline V gene, CDR1 is SNHLY and CDR2 is FYNNEI. CDR3 DNA sequence: TGTGCCAGCAGCGGACAGGGCTATGGCTACACCTTC. Residues: CASSGQGYGYTF.

The J gene is TRBJ2-1, the V gene TRBV30, with 7 bases lining up with TRBD1. Germline loops: CDR1 GTSNPN, CDR2 SVGIG (reference sequence). The J segment lost 2 bases and the V segment lost 5 bases, leaving 9 bases of the junction unmatched. This CDR3 spans 15 amino acids. The CDR3 is CAWVGDRVTYNEQFF. In DNA form, the CDR3 reads TGTGCCTGGGTAGGCGACAGGGTAACCTACAATGAGCAGTTCTTC.

This clone has only a few counts. The genes are TRBV2 and TRBJ2-7, with 11 positions matching TRBD1. Germline CDR1 SNHLY, CDR2 FYNNEI. The CDR3 contains 14 residues. V trimming: 10 bases; J trimming: 0 bases; junction bases outside the gene matches: 5. CDR3 region: CATSGTGGSYEQYF. Here the CDR3 DNA reads TGTGCCACCTCCGGGACAGGGGGCTCCTACGAGCAGTACTTC.